Each of the 21 T cell receptor beta chains below was sequenced from the same sample in a study of cytomegalovirus exposure and HLA in healthy donors. PCR primers comprised 60 Vbeta and 13 Jbeta primers. Sequencing was performed with immunoSEQ multiplex PCR; in TCRdb, only in-frame clones are kept and a portion is missing. The data contain approximately 150,000 clones, about 79% of them seen just once; the ten biggest clones take up 5% to 7%. The sequenced sample was PBMCs. The receptors stem from a man aged 35 to 55 in good health and CMV-seropositive.

A single count supports this clone. J is TRBJ2-7 and V is TRBV6-1; D might be TRBD1 (5 bases). Trimming cost V 10 bases and J 3 bases, with 16 bases left between them. Germline assignment: CDR1 MNHNS and CDR2 SASEGT. This CDR3 is built from 13 residues. In nucleotides, the CDR3 is TGTGCCACCCGGCCAAGGGGTCTCTACGAGCAGTACTTC. Translating gives CATRPRGLYEQYF.

V is TRBV4-2 and J is TRBJ2-3, with D unresolved. The CDR3 spans 15 residues. Germline CDR1 is LGHNA and CDR2 is YNFKEQ. The V and J ends lost 0 bases and 2 bases respectively, with 9 bases between them. The CDR3: CASSQELDSTDTQYF. Written as DNA, the CDR3 is TGTGCCAGCAGCCAAGAATTAGACTCCACAGATACGCAGTATTTT.

The chain recombines TRBV19 with TRBJ2-7, with D maybe TRBD2 (7 bases). V lost 3 bases to trimming and J lost 5 bases, with 11 bases between them. Germline values: CDR1 LNHDA, CDR2 SQIVND (reference sequence). The CDR3 spans 13 residues. CDR3 in amino acids: CASSIYGGHEQYF. The DNA for the CDR3 is TGTGCCAGTAGTATTTACGGGGGGCACGAGCAGTACTTC.

The rearrangement uses TRBV7-2 and TRBJ1-5, with a tentative D call TRBD1 (5 bases). V was pared by 1 base and J by 5 bases, with 9 bases between. The CDR3 extends over 14 amino acids. Germline CDR1 SGHTA, CDR2 FQGNSA. The CDR3 DNA follows: TGTGCCAGCAGCTTAGGTGGGGCTTATCAGCCCCAGCATTTT. Translation: CASSLGGAYQPQHF.

This clone came up a few times. The rearrangement links TRBV11-2 to TRBJ2-1; TRBD2 matches 12 bases. Germline assignment: CDR1 SGHAT and CDR2 FQNNGV. V lost 5 bases, J lost 7 bases, and 12 bases stayed unmatched. The CDR3 loop spans 17 amino acids. The CDR3 protein is CASSTLAGGIKGNEQFF. The CDR3 bases are TGTGCCAGCAGCACTCTAGCGGGAGGGATTAAGGGGAATGAGCAGTTCTTC.

This chain uses TRBV5-6 with TRBJ2-5, with 9 positions matching TRBD1. V lost 3 bases and J lost 4; bases outside the gene matches: 7. This CDR3 contains 15 residues. Germline CDR1 and CDR2: SGHDT and YYEEEE. In DNA, the CDR3 is TGTGCCAGCAGCTATGTGGGACAGGGAGGAGAGACCCAGTACTTC. Its protein product is CASSYVGQGGETQYF.

This chain links TRBV7-9 with TRBJ2-7; D might be TRBD2 (5 bases). CDR1 and CDR2 (germline): SEHNR, FQNEAQ (reference sequence). Trimming pared 4 bases from V and 5 bases from J, leaving 21 bases between. The CDR3 runs 16 residues. The CDR3 reads CASSSPKAGEFHEQYF. In nucleotides, the CDR3 is TGTGCCAGCAGCTCTCCTAAAGCTGGGGAGTTCCACGAGCAGTACTTC.

The V and J genes are TRBV7-3 and TRBJ2-6; D perhaps matches TRBD1 (5 bases). The V end lost 5 bases, the J end lost 2 bases, and 10 bases lay between the germline ends. Germline assignment: CDR1 SGHTA and CDR2 FQGTGA. The CDR3 consists of 15 residues. CDR3 bases: TGTGCCAGCAGCCGACGACAGCCTGGGGCCAACGTCCTGACTTTC. This sequence encodes CASSRRQPGANVLTF.

This clone occurred a few times. V is TRBV5-8 and J is TRBJ2-3, with 9 positions matching TRBD1. The V and J ends lost 3 bases and 3 bases, in that order; junction bases with no gene match: 5. Germline V gene sequence: CDR1 SGHTS, CDR2 YDEGEE. The CDR3 spans 15 residues. The CDR3 here is CASSSGTGMTDTQYF. As DNA, the CDR3 is TGTGCCAGCAGCTCCGGGACAGGGATGACAGATACGCAGTATTTT.

V is TRBV19 and J is TRBJ1-5; no clear D gene. This CDR3 comprises 15 residues. Trimming cost V 0 bases and J 0 bases, with 6 bases left between them. Germline CDR1 and CDR2: LNHDA and SQIVND (reference sequence). CDR3 sequence (DNA): TGTGCCAGTAGTATAGATTACTATAGCAATCAGCCCCAGCATTTT. Translated: CASSIDYYSNQPQHF.

The V and J genes are TRBV4-1 and TRBJ2-1; TRBD2 aligns across 12 bases. Germline V CDR1 and CDR2: MGHRA, YSYEKL. The CDR3 totals 18 residues. Trimming cost V 3 bases and J 6 bases; bases outside gene matches: 12. The chain's CDR3 is CASSHSPSGLAGSNEQFF. The CDR3 DNA sequence: TGCGCCAGCAGCCATTCTCCCTCGGGACTAGCGGGTAGCAATGAGCAGTTCTTC.

The genes are TRBV7-9 and TRBJ2-1, with D unresolved. Germline CDR1 and CDR2: SEHNR and FQNEAQ (reference sequence). The V end lost 4 bases, the J end lost 7 bases, and 8 bases lay between the germline ends. The CDR3 runs 12 residues. CDR3 sequence: CASSYSQNEQFF. The CDR3, as DNA: TGTGCCAGCAGCTACAGCCAAAATGAGCAGTTCTTC.

Remarks on this clone: The junction differs from germline at one of its ends, possibly a read error. The V and J genes are TRBV5-4 and TRBJ2-6, with TRBD1 as a possible D gene (5 bases). Germline loops: CDR1 SGHNT, CDR2 YYREEE (reference sequence). The CDR3 covers 15 residues. The CDR3 DNA reads TGTGCCAGCAGCTTGGCTGGGTCTGGGGCCAACGGCCTGACTTTC. It yields the protein CASSLAGSGANGLTF.

This clone has more than one count but fewer than ten. The chain has TRBV27 and TRBJ2-2, with 7 bases matching TRBD1. Germline V gene sequence: CDR1 MNHEY, CDR2 SMNVEV (reference sequence). V trimming: 4 bases; J trimming: 4 bases; junction bases outside the gene matches: 6. The CDR3 totals 15 residues. Here the CDR3 reads CASSSYRGLTGELFF. CDR3 in DNA: TGTGCCAGCAGTTCGTACAGGGGCCTCACCGGGGAGCTGTTTTTT.

This rearrangement joins TRBV5-6 to TRBJ1-2, with 10 bases fitting TRBD1. J gave up 6 bases and V 3 bases, and 8 bases lay outside the gene matches. Germline CDR1 reads SGHDT; CDR2 reads YYEEEE. The CDR3 runs 15 residues. CDR3 residues: CASSSWDRGTDGYTF. In DNA, the CDR3 is TGTGCCAGCAGCTCTTGGGACAGGGGAACGGATGGCTACACCTTC.

This sequence joins TRBV9 and TRBJ2-1; unclear D gene. Per the germline V gene, CDR1 is SGDLS and CDR2 is YYNGEE. The CDR3 contains 16 residues. Trimming pared 0 bases from V and 0 bases from J, leaving 10 bases between. Written as DNA, the CDR3 is TGTGCCAGCAGCGTAGGTGTGGGCAGCTCCTACAATGAGCAGTTCTTC. As protein: CASSVGVGSSYNEQFF.

The chain joins TRBV6-5 to TRBJ1-1; 8 bases are a match to TRBD1. The CDR3 totals 14 residues. Trimming cost V 6 bases and J 1 base; bases outside gene matches: 4. Germline CDR1 reads MNHEY; CDR2 reads SVGAGI. CDR3 sequence reads: CASSQGAGNTEAFF. CDR3 bases: TGTGCCAGCAGCCAGGGGGCAGGGAACACTGAAGCTTTCTTT.

This rearrangement joins TRBV7-9 to TRBJ1-4, with TRBD1 matching over 7 bases. The germline gives CDR1 SEHNR, CDR2 FQNEAQ (reference sequence). The J segment lost 3 bases and the V segment lost 4 bases, leaving 5 bases of the junction unmatched. The CDR3 covers 15 residues. In DNA, the CDR3 is TGTGCCAGCAGCTCCCTGACAGGGCCTAATGAAAAACTGTTTTTT. Encoded protein: CASSSLTGPNEKLFF.

The rearrangement uses TRBV5-1 and TRBJ1-5, with 8 bases lining up with TRBD1. V lost 7 bases, J lost 4 bases, and 7 bases stayed unmatched. This CDR3 is 14 amino acids long. In germline, CDR1 is SGHRS, CDR2 YFSETQ. This CDR3 reads CASLPGQENQPQHF. In nucleotides, the CDR3 is TGCGCCAGCCTGCCGGGACAGGAGAATCAGCCCCAGCATTTT. Together with reference TRBV5-1 and TRBJ1-5, the CDR3 gives the full variable domain: KAGVTQTPRYLIKTRGQQVTLSCSPISGHRSVSWYQQTPGQGLQFLFEYFSETQRNKGNFPGRFSGRQFSNSRSEMNVSTLELGDSALYLCASLPGQENQPQHFGDGTRLSIL.

In its sample, this clone was seen once. The chain recombines TRBV7-9 with TRBJ1-1; 8 nucleotides line up with TRBD1. The V and J ends lost 4 bases and 11 bases, in that order; junction bases with no gene match: 15. Germline V lookup: CDR1 SEHNR, CDR2 FQNEAQ (reference sequence). The CDR3 loop spans 15 amino acids. As DNA, the CDR3 is TGTGCCAGCAGCTCCGGGACAGGTCCCCGCCAGGCGGCTTTCTTT. Its protein is CASSSGTGPRQAAFF. Combining the CDR3 with reference TRBV7-9 and TRBJ1-1 gives the whole variable domain DTGVSQNPRHKITKRGQNVTFRCDPISEHNRLYWYRQTLGQGPEFLTYFQNEAQLEKSRLLSDRFSAERPKGSFSTLEIQRTEQGDSAMYLCASSSGTGPRQAAFFGQGTRLTVV.

A word on this clone: One end of the junction does not line up with germline, which may come from a read error. This chain joins TRBV6-5 and TRBJ1-2; D gene ambiguous. The CDR3 loop spans 15 amino acids. Per germline, CDR1 MNHEY and CDR2 SVGAGI. The CDR3 is CASRPTAGYLYGYTF. The CDR3 DNA reads as TGTGCCAGCAGGCCGACGGCCGGGTATCTCTATGGCTATACCTTC.